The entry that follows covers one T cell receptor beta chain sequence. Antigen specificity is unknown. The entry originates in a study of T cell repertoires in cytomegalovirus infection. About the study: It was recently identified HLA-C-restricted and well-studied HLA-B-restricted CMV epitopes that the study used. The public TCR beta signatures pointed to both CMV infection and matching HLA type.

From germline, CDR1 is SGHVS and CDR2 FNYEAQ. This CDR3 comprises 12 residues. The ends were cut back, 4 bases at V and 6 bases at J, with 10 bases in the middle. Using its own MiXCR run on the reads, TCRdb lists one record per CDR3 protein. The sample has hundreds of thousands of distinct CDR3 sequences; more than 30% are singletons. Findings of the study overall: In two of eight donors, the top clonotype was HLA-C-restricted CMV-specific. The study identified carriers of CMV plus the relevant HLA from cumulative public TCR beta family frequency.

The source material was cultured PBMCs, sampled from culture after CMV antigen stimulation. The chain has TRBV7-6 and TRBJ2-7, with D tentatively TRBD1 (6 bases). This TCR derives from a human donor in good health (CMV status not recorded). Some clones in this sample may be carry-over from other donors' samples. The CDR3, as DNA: TGTGCCAGCAGCTCCTCAGGGGTCGAGCAGTACTTC. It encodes CASSSSGVEQYF. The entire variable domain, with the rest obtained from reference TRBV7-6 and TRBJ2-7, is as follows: GAGVSQSPRYKVTKRGQDVALRCDPISGHVSLYWYRQALGQGPEFLTYFNYEAQQDKSGLPNDRFSAERPEGSISTLTIQRTEQRDSAMYRCASSSSGVEQYFGPGTRLTVT.